Sequencing of this T cell receptor (beta chain) was carried out in a study of T cell responses to AZD1222 COVID-19 vaccine. Whole-study findings and limits: Once two AZD1222 doses were given, Spike-specific TCR breadth and depth went up. Clonal diversity was possibly underestimated, and the donors were mostly white British, with more females.

As regards this clone: The antigen remains unidentified.

Germline V gene data show CDR1 as SGHRS and CDR2 as YFSETQ. This CDR3 comprises 16 residues. The V gene end was trimmed by 4 bases and the J gene end by 3 bases; junction bases not matched to a gene: 5. Measured with immunoSEQ multiplex PCR; TCRdb has only the in-frame clones, and not every one. This sample has 150,000 to 200,000 clones, with around 92% found just once. The gene calls are TRBV5-1 and TRBJ2-1; TRBD2 matches 12 bases. The specimen comprised peripheral blood, sampled on day 0 of AZD1222 vaccination. This sequence was found in an adult in good health. CDR3 amino acids: CASSPGTSGYYNEQFF. The DNA for the CDR3 is TGCGCCAGCAGCCCTGGGACTAGCGGGTACTACAATGAGCAGTTCTTC.